One and the same sample provided the 6 T cell receptor beta chains below, sequenced in a study of blood T cell repertoires in COVID-19. TCRdb keeps only in-frame clones here, not all; method: immunoSEQ multiplex PCR. The data contain some 300,000 clones, around nine tenths of them singletons. The sequencing sample was made of peripheral blood. The source of these receptors is a woman in her seventies with COVID-19, enrolled during active disease.

V is TRBV5-1 and J is TRBJ2-7; tentative D call: TRBD1 (5 bases). The CDR3 is made up of 14 amino acids. V lost 0 bases, J lost 2 bases, and 9 bases lay in between. Germline V CDR1 and CDR2: SGHRS, YFSETQ. The CDR3 sequence is CASSLVQGPYEQYF. The CDR3 bases are TGCGCCAGCAGCTTGGTTCAGGGCCCCTACGAGCAGTACTTC.

The chain links TRBV29-1 to TRBJ1-1, with D perhaps matching TRBD1 (6 bases). Germline V gives CDR1 SQVTM, CDR2 ANQGSEA. The CDR3 spans 15 residues. Trimming shortened V by 4 bases and J by 0 bases, and 15 bases separated the two germline ends. For the CDR3, the DNA is TGCAGCGTTGCCACAATACAGGGCATGAACACTGAAGCTTTCTTT. Translated: CSVATIQGMNTEAFF. The full variable domain, with the rest looked up from reference TRBV29-1 and TRBJ1-1, is SAVISQKPSRDICQRGTSLTIQCQVDSQVTMMFWYRQQPGQSLTLIATANQGSEATYESGFVIDKFPISRPNLTFSTLTVSNMSPEDSSIYLCSVATIQGMNTEAFFGQGTRLTVV.

The chain links TRBV10-3 to TRBJ1-2, with D maybe TRBD1 (5 bases). The length of the CDR3 is 13 residues. V was shortened by 10 bases and J by 6 bases, with 18 bases between the two germline ends. CDR1 is ENHRY, CDR2 SYGVKD, per germline. Here the CDR3 DNA reads TGTGCCACCTCACGGGGGTTATCTGATGGCTACACCTTC. Residues: CATSRGLSDGYTF.

V is TRBV27 and J is TRBJ2-2; D not resolved. Trimming shortened V by 2 bases and J by 3 bases, and 7 bases separated the two germline ends. The length of the CDR3 is 14 residues. The V gene's germline CDR1 is MNHEY and CDR2 SMNVEV (reference sequence). The CDR3 DNA follows: TGTGCCAGCAGTTTACCGACTGACACCGGGGAGCTGTTTTTT. It yields the protein CASSLPTDTGELFF.

The chain has TRBV18 and TRBJ2-1; 7 nucleotides agree with TRBD1. V shed 1 base, J shed 0 bases, and the junction held 0 bases outside the gene matches. The CDR3 spans 15 residues. The germline V gene has CDR1 KGHSH and CDR2 LQKENI. The DNA for the CDR3 is TGTGCCAGCTCACCACGGGACAGCTCCTACAATGAGCAGTTCTTC. Its protein product is CASSPRDSSYNEQFF.

The V call is TRBV5-6, the J call TRBJ2-5; D might be TRBD2 (5 bases). CDR1 is SGHDT and CDR2 is YYEEEE in the germline V gene. The CDR3 consists of 15 residues. V lost 3 bases, J lost 5 bases, and 17 bases lay in between. CDR3 amino acids: CASSYAGTRRETQYF. In DNA, the CDR3 is TGTGCCAGCAGCTACGCAGGTACCCGGAGGGAGACCCAGTACTTC.